A single sample is the source of the 32 T cell receptor beta chains below, sequenced in a study of early T cells in non-severe SARS-CoV-2 infection. TCRdb itself ran the 5' RACE reads through MiXCR, one entry per CDR3 protein. The sample shows tens of thousands of distinct CDR3 sequences, 14% of them seen only once. Sequenced: whole blood. The receptors derive from an adult who was a healthcare worker with PCR-confirmed SARS-CoV-2 infection or an uninfected control (not recorded which).

This chain joins TRBV29-1 and TRBJ1-2; TRBD1 is a possible D gene (5 bases). Germline V gene sequence: CDR1 SQVTM, CDR2 ANQGSEA. This CDR3 is built from 11 residues. CDR3 residues: CTSSWGYGYTF. The CDR3 coding sequence is TGCACCAGCTCTTGGGGGTATGGCTACACCTTC. The full variable domain, its missing parts supplied by reference TRBV29-1 and TRBJ1-2, is SAVISQKPSRDICQRGTSLTIQCQVDSQVTMMFWYRQQPGQSLTLIATANQGSEATYESGFVIDKFPISRPNLTFSTLTVSNMSPEDSSIYLCTSSWGYGYTFGSGTRLTVV.

This clonotype was found many times. This chain joins TRBV20-1 and TRBJ2-1, with a tentative D call TRBD1 (6 bases). Germline V gives CDR1 DFQATT, CDR2 SNEGSKA (reference sequence). The CDR3 is 15 residues long. V lost 6 bases and J lost 4, with 19 bases in between. This CDR3 reads CSAGPRDRTYNEQFF. In nucleotides, the CDR3 is TGCAGTGCAGGCCCGAGAGACAGGACTTACAATGAGCAGTTCTTC.

The CDR3 coding sequence is TGTGCCAGCAGCTCGGGACAGACCCTCACCGGGGAGCTGTTTTTT. It is translated as CASSSGQTLTGELFF. The V call is TRBV11-2, the J call TRBJ2-2; 7 bases are shared with TRBD1. The CDR3 runs 15 residues. In germline, CDR1 is SGHAT, CDR2 FQNNGV. J gave up 4 bases and V 4 bases, and 6 bases lay outside the gene matches.

This clonotype came up many times. The chain links TRBV25-1 to TRBJ2-6; no definite D call. Trimming took 5 bases from V and 4 from J, leaving 12 bases between them. The CDR3 is 15 residues long. From germline, CDR1 is MGHDK and CDR2 SYGVNS. The DNA for the CDR3 is TGTGCCAGCAGTAGGAGCCCTTCGGGGGCCAACGTCCTGACTTTC. Amino acid sequence: CASSRSPSGANVLTF.

As regards this clonotype: Sequence at one end of the junction differs from germline and may be a read error. The rearrangement links TRBV2 to TRBJ2-1; the D gene is possibly TRBD2 (5 bases). CDR3 length: 12 amino acids. The germline V gene encodes CDR1 SNHLY and CDR2 FYNNEI. The CDR3 nucleotides are TGTGCCAGCAGTCGGACTCCCCTGGAGCAGTTGTTC. It yields the protein CASSRTPLEQLF.

The chain uses TRBV6-1 and TRBJ1-5; D is unresolved. CDR1 MNHNS and CDR2 SASEGT come from the germline V gene. This CDR3 comprises 14 residues. Trimming left V 2 bases short and J 7 bases short, with 12 bases between. The CDR3 DNA is TGTGCCAGCAGTGAATCAACGACACGACAGCCCCAGCATTTT. Protein sequence: CASSESTTRQPQHF.

The J gene is TRBJ1-5, the V gene TRBV27; 8 bases match TRBD1. V lost 6 bases, J lost 6 bases, and 13 bases stayed unmatched. The germline gives CDR1 MNHEY, CDR2 SMNVEV (reference sequence). The CDR3 spans 16 residues. This chain's CDR3 is CASRARTGRLSQPQHF. CDR3 DNA sequence: TGTGCCAGCAGAGCTCGGACAGGGCGGCTTAGTCAGCCCCAGCATTTT.

This chain links TRBV6-4 with TRBJ2-1; no reliable D call. Trimming left V 0 bases short and J 10 bases short, with 10 bases between. The CDR3 is made up of 13 amino acids. Germline-derived CDR1 and CDR2 are MRHNA and SNTAGT. CDR3 coding DNA: TGTGCCAGCAGTGACTCCCTGGGCCGAGAGCAGTTCTTC. Translation: CASSDSLGREQFF.

This clonotype has only a few counts. The chain links TRBV4-2 to TRBJ2-1; D gene uncertain. CDR3 size: 13 residues. Germline V gene lookup returns CDR1 LGHNA and CDR2 YNFKEQ. The V gene lost 2 bases and the J gene lost 4 bases, with 6 bases spanning the gap. The CDR3 here is CASSQPVYNEQFF. CDR3 DNA: TGTGCCAGCAGCCAACCGGTATACAATGAGCAGTTCTTC.

This clonotype showed up just a few times. This chain uses TRBV29-1 with TRBJ2-2; D is perhaps TRBD2 (5 bases). This CDR3 has 13 amino acids. Trimming left V 4 bases short and J 1 base short, with 7 bases between. CDR1 is SQVTM, CDR2 ANQGSEA, per germline. CDR3 residues: CSVVGGNTGELFF. The CDR3 DNA sequence: TGCAGCGTTGTTGGAGGGAACACCGGGGAGCTGTTTTTT.

This chain joins TRBV28 and TRBJ2-2; 9 nucleotides match TRBD2. The CDR3 runs to 17 residues. J lost 3 bases, V lost 6 bases, and 11 bases had no gene match. The germline V gene has CDR1 MDHEN and CDR2 SYDVKM. The CDR3 loop is CASSSEVLAGYTGELFF. The CDR3 region has the DNA TGTGCCAGCAGCTCAGAAGTTCTAGCGGGGTACACCGGGGAGCTGTTTTTT.

The chain couples TRBV28 to TRBJ1-1; D is unresolved. CDR3 size: 13 residues. The germline V gene has CDR1 MDHEN and CDR2 SYDVKM. V was shortened by 5 bases and J by 1 base, with 8 bases between the two germline ends. The CDR3 region is CASSGFGNTEAFF. The CDR3 DNA is TGTGCCAGCAGTGGGTTTGGGAACACTGAAGCTTTCTTT.

In its sample, this clonotype was seen a few times. The rearrangement uses TRBV5-1 and TRBJ1-1; no definite D call. The CDR3 length is 14 residues. Trimming stripped 4 bases from V and 0 bases from J, with 10 bases between. Germline V gene data show CDR1 as SGHRS and CDR2 as YFSETQ. The CDR3 loop is CASSPRMVNTEAFF. As DNA, the CDR3 is TGCGCCAGCAGCCCCCGCATGGTGAACACTGAAGCTTTCTTT.

The rearrangement uses TRBV3-1 and TRBJ2-7; TRBD2 aligns across 9 bases. Germline values: CDR1 LGHDT, CDR2 YNNKEL (reference sequence). The V and J ends lost 0 bases and 4 bases, in that order; junction bases with no gene match: 7. This CDR3 region has 16 residues. The CDR3, as DNA: TGTGCCAGCAGCCAAGATTATAGACTAGCGGATTACGAGCAGTACTTC. This encodes CASSQDYRLADYEQYF.

The chain combines TRBV5-1 with TRBJ2-2; D not resolved. Trimming removed 0 bases at V and 1 base at J, with 4 bases between. The CDR3 spans 14 residues. Germline assignment: CDR1 SGHRS and CDR2 YFSETQ. CDR3 sequence: CASSLEGNTGELFF. The CDR3, as DNA: TGCGCCAGCAGCTTGGAAGGGAACACCGGGGAGCTGTTTTTT.

This clonotype was counted between two and nine times. CDR3 in DNA: TGCGCCAGCACTGTGGAGGGGATCTATGGCTACACCTTC. It specifies CASTVEGIYGYTF. The chain links TRBV5-1 to TRBJ1-2; weak D call: TRBD1 (5 bases). The V gene lost 6 bases and the J gene lost 4 bases, with 13 bases spanning the gap. Germline-derived CDR1 and CDR2 are SGHRS and YFSETQ. The CDR3 has 13 residues.

This clonotype was seen a few times. CDR3: CSVGPRLSSYNEQFF. DNA for the CDR3: TGCAGCGTTGGTCCCAGACTGAGCTCCTACAATGAGCAGTTCTTC. This chain links TRBV29-1 with TRBJ2-1; no definite D call. CDR1 and CDR2 from the germline V gene are SQVTM and ANQGSEA. The CDR3 covers 15 residues. The V gene lost 4 bases and the J gene lost 0 bases, with 13 bases spanning the gap.

Comments on this clonotype: One end of the junction fails to match germline, which may point to a read error. The chain recombines TRBV12-3 or TRBV12-4 with TRBJ2-7, with TRBD2 matching over 7 bases. The CDR3 length is 16 residues. The CDR3: CASSTSGSGPSCEQYF. CDR3 coding DNA: TGTGCCAGCAGTACCTCAGGTAGCGGGCCTTCCTGCGAGCAGTACTTC.

CDR3 residues: CASSSSLGWNEQFF. The CDR3, as DNA: TGTGCCAGCAGCTCAAGCCTAGGATGGAATGAGCAGTTCTTC. V and J are TRBV11-2 and TRBJ2-1; D is undetermined. CDR1 is SGHAT, CDR2 FQNNGV, per germline. The ends were cut back, 4 bases at V and 7 bases at J, with 14 bases in the middle. This CDR3 is 14 amino acids long.

This clonotype showed up just once. The V call is TRBV18, the J call TRBJ2-4; 10 bases line up with TRBD1. This CDR3 has 16 residues. Germline lookup yields CDR1 KGHSH and CDR2 LQKENI. V lost 3 bases to trimming and J lost 1 base; unmatched junction nucleotides: 3. CDR3 residues: CASSPRQGAAKNIQYF. The CDR3 DNA reads as TGTGCCAGCTCACCTCGACAGGGGGCTGCCAAAAACATTCAGTACTTC.

This clonotype was counted only a few times. This chain connects TRBV9 to TRBJ2-7, with D unclear. This CDR3 is 14 amino acids long. The germline V and J ends were trimmed by 2 bases and 0 bases, with 9 bases remaining between them. Germline CDR1 and CDR2: SGDLS and YYNGEE. In nucleotides, the CDR3 is TGTGCCAGCAGCGTGTCGGTAAGCTCCTACGAGCAGTACTTC. This codes for CASSVSVSSYEQYF.

Only a few counts were recorded for this clonotype. The CDR3 DNA reads TGTGCCAGCTCACCCGGGACTAGCGCCTACAATGAGCAGTTCTTC. This codes for CASSPGTSAYNEQFF. This chain uses TRBV18 with TRBJ2-1, with TRBD2 matching 10 bases. CDR1 is KGHSH, CDR2 LQKENI, per germline. J was trimmed by 2 bases and V by 3 bases; bases with no gene match: 1. The CDR3 sequence is 15 residues long.

The chain uses TRBV28 and TRBJ2-7; no clear D gene. Germline CDR1 is MDHEN and CDR2 is SYDVKM. V lost 3 bases, J lost 4 bases, and 10 bases lay in between. This CDR3 contains 13 residues. CDR3 DNA: TGTGCCAGCAGTTTCTCCGGCCAGTACGAGCAGTACTTC. This codes for CASSFSGQYEQYF.

This chain joins TRBV7-6 and TRBJ2-7; 7 positions agree with TRBD2. J gave up 2 bases and V 4 bases, and 8 bases lay outside the gene matches. This CDR3 contains 15 residues. The germline gives CDR1 SGHVS, CDR2 FNYEAQ. DNA for the CDR3: TGTGCCAGCAGCTCCCTTAGCGGGCTCGCCTACGAGCAGTACTTC. As protein: CASSSLSGLAYEQYF.

The rearrangement uses TRBV7-6 and TRBJ1-2, with TRBD1 identical over 10 bases. The CDR3 loop spans 15 amino acids. Germline V gene lookup returns CDR1 SGHVS and CDR2 FNYEAQ. J gave up 3 bases and V 1 base, and 2 bases lay outside the gene matches. CDR3: CASSLETGGYYGYTF. The CDR3 DNA sequence: TGTGCCAGCAGCTTAGAGACAGGGGGCTACTATGGCTACACCTTC.

The chain is built from TRBV7-2 and TRBJ2-1; TRBD1 matches 8 bases. There are 16 residues in the CDR3. V lost 3 bases and J lost 2; bases outside the gene matches: 6. CDR1 SGHTA and CDR2 FQGNSA come from the germline V gene. Written as DNA, the CDR3 is TGTGCCAGCAGCTTGGGACAGGCTCCCCCCTACAATGAGCAGTTCTTC. Protein product: CASSLGQAPPYNEQFF.

This clonotype has at least ten counts. The chain combines TRBV12-3 or TRBV12-4 with TRBJ2-7; D may be TRBD1 (5 bases). V lost 5 bases and J 2 bases, leaving 7 bases between the germline ends. The CDR3 runs to 12 residues. CDR3 sequence: CASSQGTYEQYF. CDR3 nucleotide sequence: TGTGCCAGCAGTCAGGGCACCTACGAGCAGTACTTC.

The rearrangement joins TRBV7-3 to TRBJ2-6; D uncertain. The V gene lost 2 bases and the J gene lost 0 bases, with 8 bases spanning the gap. The CDR3 length is 16 residues. Germline V gives CDR1 SGHTA, CDR2 FQGTGA. CDR3 coding DNA: TGTGCCAGCAGCTTACTCCCAAGCTCTGGGGCCAACGTCCTGACTTTC. Amino acid sequence: CASSLLPSSGANVLTF. The full variable domain, rest sourced from reference TRBV7-3 and TRBJ2-6, is GAGVSQTPSNKVTEKGKYVELRCDPISGHTALYWYRQSLGQGPEFLIYFQGTGAADDSGLPNDRFFAVRPEGSVSTLKIQRTERGDSAVYLCASSLLPSSGANVLTFGAGSRLTVL.

This sequence joins TRBV6-2 or TRBV6-3 and TRBJ2-5, with D tentatively TRBD2 (5 bases). Germline V gives CDR1 MNHEY, CDR2 SVGEGT. V lost 7 bases, J lost 5 bases, and 20 bases lay in between. The CDR3 runs 15 residues. CDR3 DNA sequence: TGTGCCAGCACATTGAGCGGAGGCGGTAGGGAGACCCAGTACTTC. It specifies CASTLSGGGRETQYF.

This clonotype was detected a few times. The chain uses TRBV18 and TRBJ2-1; 14 bases fit TRBD2. CDR3 size: 18 residues. J gave up 1 base and V 3 bases, and 5 bases lay outside the gene matches. Germline V gene sequence: CDR1 KGHSH, CDR2 LQKENI. As DNA, the CDR3 is TGTGCCAGCTCACCTCGGACTAGCGGGAGGTGGTCCTACAATGAGCAGTTCTTC. This sequence encodes CASSPRTSGRWSYNEQFF.

Turning to this clonotype: Since a much larger clone is just one base distant, this may be a read error. V is TRBV29-1 and J is TRBJ2-7, with a tentative D call TRBD1 (6 bases). Trimming cost V 8 bases and J 3 bases, with 20 bases left between them. The CDR3 consists of 14 residues. Germline V lookup: CDR1 SQVTM, CDR2 ANQGSEA. CDR3 in DNA: TGCAGCACTTCCCCGGACAGCGTCCTCTACGAGCAGTACTTC. This encodes CSTSPDSVLYEQYF.

The J gene is TRBJ1-1, the V gene TRBV20-1, with D maybe TRBD1 (5 bases). V gave up 2 bases and J gave up 7 bases, with 11 bases separating them. Per the germline V gene, CDR1 is DFQATT and CDR2 is SNEGSKA (reference sequence). CDR3 size: 12 residues. The CDR3 protein is CSARLGGIEAFF. The CDR3 nucleotides are TGCAGTGCTAGATTGGGGGGAATTGAAGCTTTCTTT.